The 8 T cell receptor beta chains presented below share a single source sample, sequenced in a study of molecular identifiers for immune sequencing clone quantification. From the PCR reads, TCRdb called clonotypes with MiXCR, one entry per CDR3 protein. This table has some 590,000 distinct CDR3 sequences, 25% appearing once. The material sequenced was naive CD8+ T cells from blood, with Jurkat cell RNA spiked in. Subset of the sample: FACS-sorted CD8+CD4-CCR7+CD45RA+ naive T cells. The receptors shown here come from a human donor in good health. Some libraries in this study had Jurkat cell RNA spiked in.

The chain is built from TRBV9 and TRBJ2-7, with 13 positions matching TRBD2. Germline V gene sequence: CDR1 SGDLS, CDR2 YYNGEE. The CDR3 covers 16 residues. The trim removed 4 bases at V and 5 bases at J, leaving 9 bases unmatched. CDR3 nucleotide sequence: TGTGCCAGCAGCCCAGGACTAGCGGGAGTCCTGAACGAGCAGTACTTC. It is translated as CASSPGLAGVLNEQYF.

CDR3 region: CASSLGDRGLREQYF. Written as DNA, the CDR3 is TGTGCCAGCAGCTTAGGAGACAGGGGGCTGAGGGAGCAGTACTTC. The J gene is TRBJ2-7, the V gene TRBV5-4; 10 nucleotides align to TRBD1. CDR1 is SGHNT and CDR2 is YYREEE in the germline V gene (reference sequence). The CDR3 loop spans 15 amino acids. With 2 bases clipped from V and 7 bases from J, the junction kept 9 bases outside the gene matches.

This clonotype was seen at least ten times. The rearrangement joins TRBV30 to TRBJ2-3, with 8 bases that match TRBD1. CDR1 is GTSNPN and CDR2 is SVGIG in the germline V gene (reference sequence). The V and J ends lost 3 bases and 3 bases, in that order; junction bases with no gene match: 14. The CDR3 loop spans 17 amino acids. CDR3 sequence: CAWSPGQGSTATDTQYF. Here the CDR3 DNA reads TGTGCCTGGAGCCCCGGACAGGGATCCACCGCGACAGATACGCAGTATTTT.

The sample holds a few counts of this clonotype. The chain links TRBV27 to TRBJ2-7; unclear D gene. V dropped 0 bases and J dropped 5 bases, with 11 bases sitting between them. Looked up from germline, CDR1 is MNHEY and CDR2 is SMNVEV (reference sequence). CDR3 length: 14 residues. CDR3 region: CASSLSRSINEQYF. The CDR3 coding sequence is TGTGCCAGCAGTTTATCCAGGTCTATAAACGAGCAGTACTTC.

At least ten counts were recorded for this clonotype. This chain uses TRBV13 with TRBJ2-7; 7 bases match TRBD2. V gave up 4 bases and J gave up 2 bases; unmatched junction bases: 8. Germline CDR1 PRHDT, CDR2 FYEKMQ (reference sequence). The length of the CDR3 is 15 residues. CDR3 region: CASSSESGGPYEQYF. CDR3 DNA: TGTGCCAGCAGCTCCGAATCGGGGGGTCCCTACGAGCAGTACTTC.

The chain recombines TRBV30 with TRBJ1-3; D not resolved. The CDR3 sequence is 12 residues long. V lost 4 bases and J lost 0, with 4 bases in between. Germline V CDR1 and CDR2: GTSNPN, SVGIG (reference sequence). CDR3 amino acids: CAWTVSGNTIYF. The CDR3 DNA reads TGTGCCTGGACAGTCTCTGGAAACACCATATATTTT.

Concerning this clonotype itself: A junction boundary mismatches the germline segment, possibly from a read error. The chain carries TRBV27 and TRBJ2-7, with 9 nucleotides matching TRBD1. Germline V gives CDR1 MNHEY, CDR2 SMNVEV (reference sequence). CDR3 length: 14 residues. The CDR3 sequence: CASSTGTGSYEQHF. CDR3 in DNA: TGTGCCAGCAGCACCGGGACAGGGTCCTACGAGCAGCACTTC.

The V gene is TRBV4-1, the J gene TRBJ2-7; D is possibly TRBD1 (6 bases). CDR1 is MGHRA and CDR2 is YSYEKL in the germline V gene. CDR3 length: 15 amino acids. Trimming removed 0 bases from V and 9 bases from J, with 18 bases in between. The CDR3 region is CASSQDFGGNDAQYF. In DNA form, the CDR3 reads TGCGCCAGCAGCCAAGATTTTGGGGGCAACGACGCGCAGTACTTC.